This TCR beta chain comes out of a study of shared clonotypes between healthy human individuals. Study-wide results and caveats: Sequencing depth was expected to influence donor clonotype sharing.

Worth noting for this clone: No antigen is known for it.

Per germline, CDR1 SGHNT and CDR2 YENEEA. This CDR3 has 13 residues. Trimming pared 4 bases from V and 0 bases from J, leaving 7 bases between. As defined, naive CD8 cells were CD45RO-negative and positively selected for CCR7, with terminally differentiated effector memory CD45RA+ cells excluded. The sorted-subset replicate PCRs were given about 210 ng DNA, which is around 29,000 T cell genomes. Sequencing used immunoSEQ multiplex PCR; TCRdb keeps in-frame clones, though not all of them. Of nearly 600,000 clones listed, less than 97% were seen once; the top ten hold approximately 0.1%. The chain recombines TRBV11-3 with TRBJ2-7; D not resolved. Input material: naive CD8+ T cells sorted from blood. This receptor was taken from a woman in her twenties or thirties in good health. For the CDR3, the DNA is TGTGCCAGCAGCTCGCCTTACTCCTACGAGCAGTACTTC. This codes for CASSSPYSYEQYF. The complete variable domain, with remaining parts taken from reference TRBV11-3 and TRBJ2-7, reads EAGVVQSPRYKIIEKKQPVAFWCNPISGHNTLYWYLQNLGQGPELLIRYENEEAVDDSQLPKDRFSAERLKGVDSTLKIQPAELGDSAVYLCASSSPYSYEQYFGPGTRLTVT.